The 20 T cell receptor beta chains given below trace back to one sample, sequenced in a study of T cells in Graves' hyperthyroidism and ophthalmopathy. Researchers amplified the TCR beta CDR3 regions from RNA transcripts. The study used the HTBI primer set for a first-round RT-PCR of the TCR CDR3. TCRdb used MiXCR to reprocess the multiplex PCR reads, holding one entry per CDR3 protein. Seen here are around 570,000 distinct CDR3 sequences, around 20% observed once, and the top ten hold around 50%. Sample: blood. The receptors come from a middle-aged man with Graves' ophthalmopathy.

V usage is TRBV5-6 and J usage is TRBJ1-4; no firm D call. Germline V lookup: CDR1 SGHDT, CDR2 YYEEEE. The length of the CDR3 is 14 residues. V was shortened by 5 bases and J by 5 bases, with 13 bases between the two germline ends. CDR3 nucleotides: TGTGCCAGCAGTTTTAAGAGTCAAAATGAAAAACTGTTTTTT. Its translation is CASSFKSQNEKLFF.

This clonotype appeared a few times. Written as DNA, the CDR3 is TGCGCCAGCAGCTTGGCGGGACACAATAATTCACCCCTCCACTTT. Its translation: CASSLAGHNNSPLHF. The chain is built from TRBV5-1 and TRBJ1-6, with TRBD1 as a possible D gene (6 bases). The CDR3 runs to 15 residues. The V and J ends lost 0 bases and 5 bases respectively, with 9 bases between them. Germline CDR1 SGHRS, CDR2 YFSETQ.

This clonotype was seen a handful of times. V is TRBV27 and J is TRBJ1-4; 9 positions agree with TRBD1. In germline, CDR1 is MNHEY, CDR2 SMNVEV (reference sequence). V gave up 1 base and J gave up 8 bases; unmatched junction bases: 5. The CDR3 extends over 15 amino acids. Here the CDR3 DNA reads TGTGCCAGCAGTTTATACCTCGGACAGGGGGAAAAACTGTTTTTT. Its translation: CASSLYLGQGEKLFF.

The V gene is TRBV9, the J gene TRBJ2-1; perhaps TRBD2 as D (5 bases). The V gene lost 3 bases and the J gene lost 9 bases, with 22 bases spanning the gap. CDR1 and CDR2 from the germline V gene are SGDLS and YYNGEE. This CDR3 comprises 16 residues. The CDR3 here is CASSALAGVGRGEQFF. CDR3 DNA sequence: TGTGCCAGCAGCGCCCTAGCCGGGGTAGGCAGAGGTGAGCAGTTCTTC.

This sequence joins TRBV7-8 and TRBJ1-5; D is unresolved. The CDR3 loop spans 13 amino acids. Germline V gives CDR1 SGHVS, CDR2 FQNEAQ. V was cut by 2 bases and J by 7 bases, with 9 bases left in between. CDR3 in DNA: TGTGCCAGCAGCTTATATCTGACACAGCCCCAGCATTTT. Residues: CASSLYLTQPQHF. Looking up the rest from reference TRBV7-8 and TRBJ1-5 gives the full variable domain: GAGVSQSPRYKVAKRGQDVALRCDPISGHVSLFWYQQALGQGPEFLTYFQNEAQLDKSGLPSDRFFAERPEGSVSTLKIQRTQQEDSAVYLCASSLYLTQPQHFGDGTRLSIL.

This clonotype was recorded at least ten times. Germline and junction disagree at one end, which may indicate a read error. The chain has TRBV7-2 and TRBJ2-7; 9 nucleotides line up with TRBD2. This CDR3 comprises 15 residues. From germline, CDR1 is SGHTA and CDR2 FQGNSA. The CDR3 spells CASSLGLAGSYEQYF. CDR3 DNA sequence: TGTGCCAGCAGTTTAGGGCTAGCGGGAAGCTACGAGCAGTACTTC. Using reference TRBV7-2 and TRBJ2-7 for the parts outside the CDR3, the full variable domain is GAGVSQSPSNKVTEKGKDVELRCDPISGHTALYWYRQSLGQGLEFLIYFQGNSAPDKSGLPSDRFSAERTGGSVSTLTIQRTQQEDSAVYLCASSLGLAGSYEQYFGPGTRLTVT.

This clonotype occurred a few times. The chain couples TRBV20-1 to TRBJ1-6, with D possibly TRBD1 on 5 matching bases. There are 14 residues in the CDR3. Between the trimmed V and J ends, which lost 5 bases and 9 bases, there was a span of 17 bases. Germline loops: CDR1 DFQATT, CDR2 SNEGSKA (reference sequence). CDR3 nucleotide sequence: TGCAGTGCTGACGGTCAGAGGGACGGTTCACCCCTCCACTTT. It specifies CSADGQRDGSPLHF.

The sample holds many counts of this clonotype. The chain uses TRBV2 and TRBJ2-3; possibly TRBD1 for D (5 bases). The V gene's germline CDR1 is SNHLY and CDR2 FYNNEI. V dropped 5 bases and J dropped 3 bases, with 12 bases sitting between them. The CDR3 contains 14 residues. The CDR3, as DNA: TGTGCCAGCAGTACTACTTCAGGGACAGATACGCAGTATTTT. Translating it yields CASSTTSGTDTQYF.

This chain uses TRBV20-1 with TRBJ1-2; D not certain. V was shortened by 1 base and J by 0 bases, with 6 bases between the two germline ends. The germline V gene has CDR1 DFQATT and CDR2 SNEGSKA (reference sequence). The CDR3 runs 13 residues. The CDR3 DNA sequence: TGCAGTGCTAGAGGGGCAGCTAACTATGGCTACACCTTC. Protein product: CSARGAANYGYTF.

This clonotype was recorded many times. The chain uses TRBV2 and TRBJ2-1, with D uncertain. This CDR3 contains 13 residues. V gave up 8 bases and J gave up 4 bases, with 12 bases separating them. Germline CDR1 reads SNHLY; CDR2 reads FYNNEI. The CDR3 coding sequence is TGTGCCAGCGGGGTATCACCTTACAATGAGCAGTTCTTC. It is translated as CASGVSPYNEQFF.

This clonotype was seen only a few times. The chain carries TRBV6-4 and TRBJ1-3; 7 bases agree with TRBD1. CDR3 size: 15 residues. Germline V lookup: CDR1 MRHNA, CDR2 SNTAGT. V was clipped by 5 bases and J by 4 bases; unmatched bases: 8. The CDR3 coding sequence is TGTGCCAGCAGTTCTAGGACAGGAATAGGAAACACCATATATTTT. Translating it yields CASSSRTGIGNTIYF.

This clonotype was detected ten times or more. The chain links TRBV28 to TRBJ2-1, with 8 bases that match TRBD2. The CDR3 is 17 residues long. After removal of 2 bases from V and 3 bases from J, the junction contained 9 bases not matched to a gene. The germline CDR1 and CDR2 sequences are MDHEN and SYDVKM. The CDR3 region is CASSLVTSGLNYNEQFF. DNA of the CDR3: TGTGCCAGCAGTTTAGTCACTAGCGGACTCAACTACAATGAGCAGTTCTTC.

This clonotype was recorded at least ten times. The chain couples TRBV20-1 to TRBJ1-1; the match to TRBD1 covers 7 bases. Trimming took 0 bases from V and 0 from J; bases not matched to a gene: 4. Germline assignment: CDR1 DFQATT and CDR2 SNEGSKA (reference sequence). The CDR3 spans 15 residues. The CDR3 here is CSARDQGTVNTEAFF. DNA of the CDR3: TGCAGTGCTAGAGATCAAGGGACAGTGAACACTGAAGCTTTCTTT.

A remark on this clonotype: This may be a read error, as it is one base from a much larger clone. The CDR3 region is CASSQDTGGRSNEQFF. The CDR3 nucleotides are TGTGCCAGCAGCCAAGATACGGGGGGCCGGAGCAATGAGCAGTTCTTC. V is TRBV7-2 and J is TRBJ2-1; D may be TRBD2 (7 bases). Germline lookup yields CDR1 SGHTA and CDR2 FQGNSA. CDR3 length: 16 amino acids. Trimming left V 5 bases short and J 6 bases short, with 20 bases between.

Turning to this clonotype: A much bigger clone sits one base away, suggesting this may be a read error. The J gene is TRBJ1-6, the V gene TRBV2; TRBD1 agrees at 9 bases. The CDR3 sequence is 13 residues long. The germline CDR1 and CDR2 sequences are SNHLY and FYNNEI. The ends lost 9 bases at V and 9 bases at J; junction bases unmatched: 6. CDR3 in amino acids: CARGQGMSSPLHF. The CDR3 region has the DNA TGTGCCAGGGGACAGGGTATGAGTTCACCCCTCCACTTT.

This clonotype has a handful of counts. The gene calls are TRBV27 and TRBJ1-2; tentatively, D is TRBD1 (6 bases). V dropped 2 bases and J dropped 6 bases, with 10 bases sitting between them. The germline V gene encodes CDR1 MNHEY and CDR2 SMNVEV (reference sequence). This CDR3 region has 13 residues. In DNA form, the CDR3 reads TGTGCCAGCAGTTTACTACAGGGACATGGCTACACCTTC. It is translated as CASSLLQGHGYTF.

The rearrangement joins TRBV10-3 to TRBJ2-1, with TRBD1 as a possible D gene (6 bases). Per germline, CDR1 ENHRY and CDR2 SYGVKD. The V gene lost 6 bases and the J gene lost 5 bases, with 11 bases spanning the gap. CDR3 length equals 13 residues. CDR3 loop: CAIRGAGDNEQFF. The CDR3 DNA sequence: TGTGCCATCAGGGGAGCAGGGGACAATGAGCAGTTCTTC.

The chain is built from TRBV20-1 and TRBJ2-7; the match to TRBD2 covers 11 bases. The trim removed 2 bases at V and 3 bases at J, leaving 9 bases unmatched. The length of the CDR3 is 16 residues. Germline CDR1 is DFQATT and CDR2 is SNEGSKA (reference sequence). CDR3 residues: CSARPGTSGTYYEQYF. The CDR3 DNA follows: TGCAGTGCTAGACCCGGGACTAGCGGAACATACTACGAGCAGTACTTC.

The genes are TRBV12-3 or TRBV12-4 and TRBJ1-2; TRBD1 is a possible D gene (6 bases). The germline V and J ends were trimmed by 6 bases and 3 bases, with 8 bases remaining between them. The CDR3 loop spans 12 amino acids. The CDR3 bases are TGTGCCAGCAGACAGGGTTACTATGGCTACACCTTC. Translated: CASRQGYYGYTF.

This clonotype was picked up a small number of times. The CDR3 nucleotides read TGCAGTGCTAGAGATTTCCCAGACACAGATACGCAGTATTTT. This sequence encodes CSARDFPDTDTQYF. V and J are TRBV20-1 and TRBJ2-3; D not resolved. CDR3 length: 14 residues. The germline V gene has CDR1 DFQATT and CDR2 SNEGSKA (reference sequence). V dropped 0 bases and J dropped 2 bases, with 9 bases sitting between them.